This is a list of T cell receptor beta chains from one sample in a study of regulatory T cells in long-lasting Graves disease. In TCRdb, the multiplex PCR reads were re-called with MiXCR into one record per CDR3 protein. Here the sample spans around 460,000 distinct CDR3 sequences, roughly 23% being singletons. The input for sequencing was peripheral blood mononuclear cells (PBMCs), taken when the disease was refractory, from a patient treated with antithyroid drugs. These receptor sequences come from a female donor with Graves disease. The conserved cysteine and the conserved F or W are not part of the CDR3 here.

TRBV6-1	12	ASQRGWRVDEQF
TRBV27	12	ASSRTGNFYGYT
TRBV28	12	ASSFRTGANVLT
TRBV27	13	ASSGGTVYNSPLH
TRBV20-1	12	SARVGTGNTEAF
TRBV29-1	10	SVDRDGQTQY
TRBV6-1	13	ASTSRGQFLYGYT
TRBV7-2	14	ASSLSFLGETQPQH
TRBV29-1	9	SGGTPDTQY
TRBV20-1	12	SASRNDRGYEQY
TRBV9	11	ASGSGLADTQY
TRBV20-1	12	SARGQGAGQPQH